This T cell receptor beta chain was sequenced in a study of cytomegalovirus exposure and HLA in healthy donors. Study at large: Both the roughly 120 validation repertoires and the approximately 670 first-cohort repertoires used the same platform, as reported by a later analysis.

The germline gives CDR1 SGHTA, CDR2 FQGTGA. This CDR3 spans 15 amino acids. V trimming: 6 bases; J trimming: 0 bases; junction bases outside the gene matches: 4. This clone has a single count. The protocol was immunoSEQ multiplex PCR, while the TCRdb copy is restricted to in-frame clones and leaves out a portion. Of some 250,000 clones in the sample, around 91% were seen once. The J gene is TRBJ2-3, the V gene TRBV7-3; 9 bases are a match to TRBD1. Material: PBMCs. The sequence came from a woman younger than 30 in good health and CMV-seronegative. In nucleotides, the CDR3 is TGTGCCAGCAGTACCGGGACAGGGAGCACAGATACGCAGTATTTT. Amino acids: CASSTGTGSTDTQYF.